These T cell receptor beta chains were read from a single sample in a study of shared clonotypes between healthy human individuals. The data were produced by immunoSEQ multiplex PCR, yet TCRdb's version contains in-frame clones alone and is incomplete. The sample carries millions of clones, 95% recorded once. Sequencing was done on a sample of naive CD4+ T cells sorted from blood. Receptor source: a man between 18 and 29 years old in good health. The CDR3 runs from the conserved cysteine through the conserved F or W. A D gene is named only where the DNA matches it firmly. Some rows have no size entry. The others give once, few or many, or a class for an expanded clone.

size	D	V	J	CDR3	DNA
-	-	TRBV6-5	TRBJ2-2	CASSPAPVNTGELFF	TGTGCCAGCAGTCCCGCGCCGGTTAACACCGGGGAGCTGTTTTTT
-	TRBD2	TRBV5-1	TRBJ2-1	CASSPMSAGGLNEQFF	TGTGCCAGCAGTCCCATGTCGGCGGGGGGCCTTAATGAGCAGTTCTTC
-	-	TRBV9	TRBJ2-2	CASSTRDLANTGELFF	TGTGCCAGCAGCACACGGGACCTCGCGAACACCGGGGAGCTGTTTTTT
-	TRBD2	TRBV9	TRBJ2-3	CASSVALAGVDTQYF	TGTGCCAGCAGCGTAGCTTTAGCGGGGGTTGATACGCAGTATTTT
-	-	TRBV18	TRBJ2-3	CASALPFGTDTSTDTQYF	TGTGCCAGCGCACTCCCCTTCGGGACGGATACTAGCACAGATACGCAGTATTTT
-	TRBD1	TRBV19	TRBJ1-5	CASSTGTGANQPQHF	TGTGCCAGTAGCACAGGGACAGGCGCGAATCAGCCCCAGCATTTT
few	-	TRBV19	TRBJ1-2	CASSIDGQRYGYTF	TGTGCCAGTAGTATAGACGGACAGCGCTATGGCTACACCTTC
-	-	TRBV2	TRBJ1-3	CASSELTGNGNTIYF	TGTGCCAGCAGTGAATTAACAGGGAATGGAAACACCATATATTTT
-	-	TRBV29-1	TRBJ2-3	CSVEIGSTDTQYF	TGCAGCGTTGAAATTGGGAGCACAGATACGCAGTATTTT
-	TRBD2	TRBV6-5	TRBJ2-7	CASSYRGLAGGEQYF	TGTGCCAGCAGTTACCGGGGACTAGCGGGAGGTGAGCAGTACTTC
-	-	TRBV10-3	TRBJ1-1	CASTGAGRSTEAFF	TGTGCCTCTACGGGGGCGGGGCGGTCCACTGAAGCTTTCTTT
-	-	TRBV28	TRBJ1-6	CASSLNSYNSPLHF	TGTGCCAGCAGTTTAAACAGTTATAATTCACCCCTCCACTTT
-	TRBD1	TRBV11-2	TRBJ1-4	CASSLEGRGEPNEKLFF	TGTGCCAGCAGCTTAGAAGGCAGGGGGGAGCCTAATGAAAAACTGTTTTTT
-	-	TRBV5-4	TRBJ2-1	CASSTTTKNEQFF	TGTGCCAGCAGCACGACGACTAAGAATGAGCAGTTCTTC
-	-	TRBV5-6	TRBJ2-1	CASSLLQDDYNEQFF	TGTGCCAGCAGCTTGTTACAGGATGACTACAATGAGCAGTTCTTC
-	TRBD2	TRBV5-4	TRBJ2-5	CASSLGNSGAQETQYF	TGTGCCAGCAGCTTAGGGAATAGCGGGGCACAAGAGACCCAGTACTTC
-	-	TRBV28	TRBJ1-5	CASSQNSNQPQHF	TGTGCCAGCAGCCAAAATAGCAATCAGCCCCAGCATTTT
once	-	TRBV7-2	TRBJ1-3	CASGSPGRGNTIYF	TGTGCCAGCGGATCGCCGGGGCGAGGAAACACCATATATTTT
-	-	TRBV7-9	TRBJ1-4	CASSLQQGRANEKLFF	TGTGCCAGCAGCCTCCAACAGGGTAGAGCTAATGAAAAACTGTTTTTT
-	-	TRBV5-6	TRBJ2-2	CASSSFLKGPNTGELFF	TGTGCCAGCAGCTCCTTTCTGAAGGGGCCTAACACCGGGGAGCTGTTTTTT
-	-	TRBV30	TRBJ1-2	CAWSVPLGGRNGYTF	TGTGCCTGGAGTGTCCCGTTGGGGGGGCGGAATGGCTACACCTTC
-	-	TRBV29-1	TRBJ2-4	CSVPDGAKNIQYF	TGCAGCGTCCCCGACGGAGCCAAAAACATTCAGTACTTC
-	-	TRBV7-9	TRBJ2-7	CASSPSWGALDEQYF	TGTGCCAGCAGCCCTTCCTGGGGGGCTCTGGACGAGCAGTACTTC
-	TRBD2	TRBV2	TRBJ2-5	CAGRGVVFSGETQYF	TGTGCCGGGAGGGGCGTCGTATTCTCGGGAGAGACCCAGTACTTC
once	-	TRBV5-1	TRBJ2-2	CASSLARASAGELFF	TGCGCCAGCAGCTTGGCGCGGGCAAGTGCCGGGGAGCTGTTTTTT
-	-	TRBV6-5	TRBJ1-5	CASSYQGRQPQHF	TGTGCCAGCAGTTACCAGGGACGACAGCCCCAGCATTTT